This T cell receptor (beta chain) was identified in a study of human T cells and chemical hapten exposure. Study-wide context: Once 0.01% DPC had been applied to the upper back by patch test, readings were taken at 6 days. Study-level points and caveats: DPC sensitization did not alter TCRs above 1 in 1000 frequency. Alopecia in all donors means immunity may differ from healthy individuals.

This CDR3 has 13 amino acids. The V gene lost 4 bases and the J gene lost 5 bases, with 10 bases spanning the gap. Per germline, CDR1 SGHRS and CDR2 YFSETQ. Time point in this sample: patch test 2, 6 weeks after DPC sensitization. Indicated treatment: therapeutic diphenylcyclopropenone sensitization with weekly scalp DPC. MiXCR was run by TCRdb on the RACE reads, yielding one entry per CDR3 protein. The sample lists some 89,000 distinct CDR3 sequences; 10% were seen once. This clonotype has more than one count but fewer than ten. Its antigen is as yet unknown. The source of this sequence is a woman aged 25 to 39 with alopecia areata. Some clones in this sample may be carry-over from other donors' samples. This material consisted of whole blood, taken in connection with sensitization to the hapten diphenylcyclopropenone (DPC). The chain employs TRBV5-1 and TRBJ2-1; D unresolved. The CDR3 DNA sequence: TGCGCCAGCAGCCCAGGAGTGAACAATGAGCAGTTCTTC. As protein: CASSPGVNNEQFF.